One sample yielded the 20 T cell receptor beta chains listed below, sequenced in a study of cytomegalovirus exposure and HLA in healthy donors. PCR employed 60 Vbeta and 13 Jbeta primers. Produced via immunoSEQ multiplex PCR; TCRdb's table is partial and in-frame only. Its clone listing holds around 200,000 clones. Material: PBMCs. Source of these receptors: a woman between 18 and 29 years old in good health and CMV-seropositive.

The V and J genes are TRBV18 and TRBJ2-3; D is unresolved. V lost 5 bases to trimming and J lost 4 bases, with 7 bases between them. Germline assignment: CDR1 KGHSH and CDR2 LQKENI. This CDR3 region has 12 residues. For the CDR3, the DNA is TGTGCCAGCTCAGATTCAGCAGATACGCAGTATTTT. This codes for CASSDSADTQYF.

The rearrangement uses TRBV29-1 and TRBJ2-1, with D perhaps matching TRBD1 (5 bases). Germline-derived CDR1 and CDR2 are SQVTM and ANQGSEA. The length of the CDR3 is 12 residues. Trimming pared 4 bases from V and 8 bases from J, leaving 12 bases between. This CDR3 is CSVGQGLDEQFF. The DNA for the CDR3 is TGCAGCGTTGGTCAGGGCTTGGATGAGCAGTTCTTC.

Comments on this clone: At one end, the junction sequence differs from germline, possibly due to a read error. The rearrangement uses TRBV7-7 and TRBJ1-3, with 7 bases lining up with TRBD1. The CDR3 loop spans 15 amino acids. The V gene's germline CDR1 is SSHAT and CDR2 FNYEAQ (reference sequence). The CDR3 loop is CASSLGTAPGNTIYF. CDR3 nucleotide sequence: TGTGCTAGCAGCTTAGGGACAGCCCCTGGAAACACCATATATTTT. The complete variable domain, with remaining parts taken from reference TRBV7-7 and TRBJ1-3, reads GAGVSQSPRYKVTKRGQDVTLRCDPISSHATLYWYQQALGQGPEFLTYFNYEAQPDKSGLPSDRFSAERPEGSISTLTIQRTEQRDSAMYRCASSLGTAPGNTIYFGEGSWLTVV.

The chain couples TRBV7-9 to TRBJ1-1, with 7 bases matching TRBD1. The ends lost 5 bases at V and 11 bases at J; junction bases unmatched: 14. In germline, CDR1 is SEHNR, CDR2 FQNEAQ (reference sequence). The CDR3 has 14 residues. Here the CDR3 reads CASSPRTGVGMAFF. DNA for the CDR3: TGTGCCAGCAGCCCAAGGACAGGCGTCGGGATGGCTTTCTTT. The full variable domain, completed using reference TRBV7-9 and TRBJ1-1, is DTGVSQNPRHKITKRGQNVTFRCDPISEHNRLYWYRQTLGQGPEFLTYFQNEAQLEKSRLLSDRFSAERPKGSFSTLEIQRTEQGDSAMYLCASSPRTGVGMAFFGQGTRLTVV.

The chain couples TRBV7-3 to TRBJ2-1; a weak D match, TRBD1 (5 bases). Germline-derived CDR1 and CDR2 are SGHTA and FQGTGA. V was cut by 6 bases and J by 5 bases, with 17 bases left in between. The CDR3 has 15 residues. This chain's CDR3 is CASSRLGDRNNEQFF. The DNA for the CDR3 is TGTGCCAGCAGTCGTCTAGGAGACAGAAACAATGAGCAGTTCTTC.

The chain couples TRBV2 to TRBJ1-4; 10 nucleotides line up with TRBD1. Germline V gives CDR1 SNHLY, CDR2 FYNNEI. The CDR3 covers 15 residues. Losses at the gene ends were 5 bases for V and 7 bases for J; bases not matched to a gene: 7. The CDR3 nucleotides are TGTGCCAGCAGTAAAACCGGGACAGGGGCTGAAAAACTGTTTTTT. Its protein is CASSKTGTGAEKLFF.

The rearrangement links TRBV21-1 to TRBJ2-5; the D call TRBD1 from the table was never checked on the DNA. TRBV21-1 is a listed pseudogene. The CDR3 has 20 amino acids. CDR3 nucleotide sequence: TGTGCCAGCAGCAATGAGGGTCCCCGGGACAGGGAACGCTTACAAGAGACCCAGTACTTC. It yields the protein CASSNEGPRDRERLQETQYF.

The chain links TRBV6-1 to TRBJ2-5; D call uncertain. This CDR3 spans 13 amino acids. V shed 0 bases and J shed 11 bases, with 13 bases lying between them. Germline-derived CDR1 and CDR2 are MNHNS and SASEGT. CDR3 residues: CASSEAGQFKQYF. Here the CDR3 DNA reads TGTGCCAGCAGTGAAGCTGGGCAGTTCAAGCAGTACTTC.

The rearrangement joins TRBV11-2 to TRBJ1-4, with 7 nucleotides matching TRBD1. The V gene end was trimmed by 2 bases and the J gene end by 11 bases; junction bases not matched to a gene: 8. This CDR3 comprises 14 residues. The germline V gene encodes CDR1 SGHAT and CDR2 FQNNGV. CDR3 sequence (DNA): TGTGCCAGCAGCTTAACCCCACAGGGGCTGAAACTGTTTTTT. This codes for CASSLTPQGLKLFF.

V usage is TRBV5-1 and J usage is TRBJ2-3; 13 bases map to TRBD2. The CDR3 runs to 17 residues. Germline CDR1 reads SGHRS; CDR2 reads YFSETQ. Trimming cost V 3 bases and J 2 bases; bases outside gene matches: 6. Written as DNA, the CDR3 is TGCGCCAGCAGCTCGGGACTAGCGGGACTTTTCACAGATACGCAGTATTTT. It yields the protein CASSSGLAGLFTDTQYF.

The rearrangement joins TRBV6-1 to TRBJ2-7; D gene unclear. Trimming cost V 2 bases and J 2 bases, with 7 bases left between them. The CDR3 covers 13 residues. The germline V gene encodes CDR1 MNHNS and CDR2 SASEGT. This CDR3 reads CASSETDTYEQYF. CDR3 coding DNA: TGTGCCAGCAGTGAAACAGACACCTACGAGCAGTACTTC.

This CDR3 is CASSHGGQGPGEQYF. CDR3 DNA sequence: TGCGCCAGCAGCCATGGGGGACAGGGGCCGGGGGAGCAGTACTTC. This chain links TRBV4-3 with TRBJ2-7, with 10 bases fitting TRBD1. CDR3 length: 15 amino acids. CDR1 is LGHNA and CDR2 is YSLEER in the germline V gene. The V and J ends lost 3 bases and 7 bases, in that order; junction bases with no gene match: 9.

The V gene is TRBV5-1, the J gene TRBJ2-7; tentatively, D is TRBD2 (5 bases). Germline loops: CDR1 SGHRS, CDR2 YFSETQ. The V end lost 4 bases, the J end lost 2 bases, and 16 bases lay between the germline ends. The CDR3 runs to 15 residues. CDR3: CASSTRGLMTYEQYF. CDR3 DNA: TGCGCCAGCAGCACCCGAGGGCTGATGACCTACGAGCAGTACTTC.

The chain joins TRBV19 to TRBJ2-2; 11 positions match TRBD2. V trimming: 6 bases; J trimming: 7 bases; junction bases outside the gene matches: 4. Germline CDR1 and CDR2: LNHDA and SQIVND (reference sequence). The CDR3 loop spans 14 amino acids. Here the CDR3 DNA reads TGTGCCAGTAGCGGGACTAGCGGAGTCGGGGAGCTGTTTTTT. Its translation is CASSGTSGVGELFF.

This rearrangement joins TRBV10-3 to TRBJ2-5, with D unclear. The CDR3 is made up of 14 amino acids. Germline assignment: CDR1 ENHRY and CDR2 SYGVKD. V was clipped by 0 bases and J by 5 bases, with 10 bases between them. For the CDR3, the DNA is TGTGCCATCAGTGAGTCAGCTAGGCAGGAGACCCAGTACTTC. This sequence encodes CAISESARQETQYF.

V usage is TRBV29-1 and J usage is TRBJ2-1; TRBD2 matches 7 bases. Per germline, CDR1 SQVTM and CDR2 ANQGSEA. The CDR3 totals 14 residues. V trimming: 2 bases; J trimming: 4 bases; junction bases outside the gene matches: 5. DNA for the CDR3: TGCAGCGTTGAATCAGGACTAGAGTACAATGAGCAGTTCTTC. Its translation is CSVESGLEYNEQFF.

The chain employs TRBV7-8 and TRBJ1-5, with 8 positions matching TRBD1. This CDR3 spans 16 amino acids. The V gene end was trimmed by 1 base and the J gene end by 9 bases; junction bases not matched to a gene: 11. The germline gives CDR1 SGHVS, CDR2 FQNEAQ. The CDR3: CASSLEGQGAIRPQHF. The CDR3 bases are TGTGCCAGCAGCTTAGAAGGGCAGGGGGCAATCCGGCCCCAGCATTTT.

The chain joins TRBV29-1 to TRBJ1-1; no definite D call. The CDR3 spans 14 residues. Per the germline V gene, CDR1 is SQVTM and CDR2 is ANQGSEA. Trimming removed 2 bases from V and 1 base from J, with 11 bases in between. CDR3 bases: TGCAGCGTTGAACACCACCTAGGGAACACTGAAGCTTTCTTT. Translating it yields CSVEHHLGNTEAFF.

The rearrangement uses TRBV6-5 and TRBJ2-7, with a weak D call TRBD2 (7 bases). V gave up 2 bases and J gave up 6 bases, with 17 bases separating them. In germline, CDR1 is MNHEY, CDR2 SVGAGI. This CDR3 is built from 15 residues. The CDR3 nucleotides read TGTGCCAGCAGTTACGGTATTAGGGGGGAGGGCGAGCAGTACTTC. Translating it yields CASSYGIRGEGEQYF.

The genes are TRBV15 and TRBJ1-4; D unresolved. Trimming stripped 0 bases from V and 8 bases from J, with 10 bases between. The CDR3 consists of 14 residues. In germline, CDR1 is LNHNV, CDR2 YYDKDF (reference sequence). The CDR3 loop reads CATSRDLEAEKLFF. For the CDR3, the DNA is TGTGCCACCAGCAGAGATTTGGAGGCGGAAAAACTGTTTTTT.